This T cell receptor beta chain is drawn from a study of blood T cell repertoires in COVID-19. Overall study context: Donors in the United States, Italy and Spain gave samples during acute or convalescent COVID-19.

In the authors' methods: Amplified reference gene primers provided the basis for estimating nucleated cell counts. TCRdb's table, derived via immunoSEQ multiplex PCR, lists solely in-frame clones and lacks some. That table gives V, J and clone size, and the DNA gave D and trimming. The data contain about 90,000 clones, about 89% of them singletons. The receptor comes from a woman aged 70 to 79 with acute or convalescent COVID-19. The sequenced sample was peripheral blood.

This CDR3 reads CASSLRDNGYTF. CDR3 DNA sequence: TGTGCCAGCAGCTTACGGGACAACGGCTACACCTTC. The chain has TRBV7-9 and TRBJ1-2, with D possibly TRBD1 on 6 matching bases. The CDR3 consists of 12 residues. The V and J ends lost 2 bases and 8 bases respectively, with 9 bases between them. Germline CDR1 SEHNR, CDR2 FQNEAQ (reference sequence).